Here is one T cell receptor beta chain with its context. These data originate in a study of T cells after yellow fever vaccination. The CDR3 runs 12 residues. Per the germline V gene, CDR1 is KGHSH and CDR2 is LQKENI. The V end was cut by 1 base, the J end by 9 bases, with 7 bases between. In TCRdb, the 5' RACE reads were re-called with MiXCR into one record per CDR3 protein. Among some 350,000 distinct CDR3 sequences listed, roughly 4% were seen once. The genes are TRBV18 and TRBJ2-1; D is ambiguous. Here the sequenced sample was PBMCs, taken 5 days after the yellow fever booster vaccination. The receptor was derived from a man between 18 and 35 years old who received the YFV17D yellow fever vaccine. CDR3 bases: TGTGCCAGCTCACCACGGAAACCTGAGCAGTTCTTC. Its protein product is CASSPRKPEQFF.